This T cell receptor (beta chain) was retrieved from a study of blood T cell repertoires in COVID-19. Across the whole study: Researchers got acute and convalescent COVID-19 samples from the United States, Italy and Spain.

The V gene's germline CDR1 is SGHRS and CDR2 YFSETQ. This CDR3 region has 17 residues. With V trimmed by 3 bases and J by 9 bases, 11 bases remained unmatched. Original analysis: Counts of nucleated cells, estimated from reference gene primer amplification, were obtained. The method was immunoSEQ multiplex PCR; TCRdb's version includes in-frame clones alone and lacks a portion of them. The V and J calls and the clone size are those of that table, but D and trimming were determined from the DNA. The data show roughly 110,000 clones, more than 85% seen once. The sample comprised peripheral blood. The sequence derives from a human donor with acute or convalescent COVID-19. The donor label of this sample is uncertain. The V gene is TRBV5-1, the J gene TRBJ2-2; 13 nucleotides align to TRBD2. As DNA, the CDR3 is TGCGCCAGCAGCTCGGGGACTAGCGGGGACCCCAGCAGGGAGCTGTTTTTT. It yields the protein CASSSGTSGDPSRELFF.